These 17 T cell receptor beta chains came from one sample sequenced in a study of T cells after yellow fever vaccination. MiXCR, applied by TCRdb to the 5' RACE reads, yields one record per CDR3 protein. The data hold a few hundred thousand distinct CDR3 sequences, with roughly 12% observed a single time. This specimen was PBMCs, taken on the day of the first yellow fever vaccination. These TCRs come from a man between 18 and 35 years old who received the YFV17D yellow fever vaccine.

This clonotype was counted ten times or more. The gene calls are TRBV11-1 and TRBJ1-2; 9 bases fit TRBD1. The trim removed 1 base at V and 4 bases at J, leaving 13 bases unmatched. Germline CDR1 SGHAT, CDR2 FQDESV (reference sequence). The CDR3 is 18 amino acids. DNA for the CDR3: TGTGCCAGCAGCTTAGGGAACCCAGCGGGACAGGGTCGCTATGGCTACACCTTC. It encodes CASSLGNPAGQGRYGYTF.

There are a few counts of this clonotype. The chain uses TRBV2 and TRBJ2-6, with D unresolved. Trimming stripped 7 bases from V and 0 bases from J, with 4 bases between. The CDR3 is 13 amino acids. CDR1 and CDR2 from the germline V gene are SNHLY and FYNNEI. The CDR3 nucleotides are TGTGCCAGCACCTACTCTGGGGCCAACGTCCTGACTTTC. Translating gives CASTYSGANVLTF. Together with reference TRBV2 and TRBJ2-6, the CDR3 gives the full variable domain: EPEVTQTPSHQVTQMGQEVILRCVPISNHLYFYWYRQILGQKVEFLVSFYNNEISEKSEIFDDQFSVERPDGSNFTLKIRSTKLEDSAMYFCASTYSGANVLTFGAGSRLTVL.

The chain combines TRBV5-4 with TRBJ2-2, with D hard to call. CDR3 size: 14 residues. CDR1 is SGHNT, CDR2 YYREEE, per germline (reference sequence). Trimming cost V 5 bases and J 4 bases, with 12 bases left between them. CDR3 DNA sequence: TGTGCCAGCAGGGGCACGCCGGGCACCGGGGAGCTGTTTTTT. Its protein is CASRGTPGTGELFF.

This chain joins TRBV18 and TRBJ1-1; perhaps TRBD1 as D (6 bases). The CDR3 spans 16 residues. With 2 bases removed from V and 3 bases from J, the gap between germline ends came to 16 bases. The germline CDR1 and CDR2 sequences are KGHSH and LQKENI. The CDR3 DNA sequence: TGTGCCAGCTCACCATCGTGGGCAGGGGTGTACACTGAAGCTTTCTTT. Translation: CASSPSWAGVYTEAFF.

The sample holds a few counts of this clonotype. The DNA for the CDR3 is TGCGCCAGCAGCCATGGGGGATTGGGTTACGAGCAGTACTTC. This gives the protein CASSHGGLGYEQYF. V gene TRBV4-3 combines with J gene TRBJ2-7, with D tentatively TRBD1 or TRBD2 (5 bases each). CDR3 length: 14 residues. V lost 3 bases to trimming and J lost 4 bases, with 13 bases between them. Germline V lookup: CDR1 LGHNA, CDR2 YSLEER.

This clonotype showed up just a few times. The V and J genes are TRBV5-1 and TRBJ1-6; D is unresolved. V lost 4 bases and J lost 2, with 13 bases in between. The CDR3 runs 16 residues. CDR1 and CDR2 from the germline V gene are SGHRS and YFSETQ. This CDR3 reads CASSPLAGTYNSPLHF. The CDR3 DNA follows: TGCGCCAGCAGCCCTCTCGCGGGGACCTATAATTCACCCCTCCACTTT.

The chain is built from TRBV12-5 and TRBJ2-3; TRBD2 might be the D (6 bases). This CDR3 is 15 amino acids long. V gave up 6 bases and J gave up 6 bases, with 19 bases separating them. Germline V gene data show CDR1 as LGHNT and CDR2 as FRNRAP. CDR3 bases: TGTGCTAGTGGACCCGCGGGGACCAGTAGGGATACGCAGTATTTT. Its protein is CASGPAGTSRDTQYF.

In this sample, this clonotype turned up many times. V gene TRBV20-1 combines with J gene TRBJ2-1, with 7 bases matching TRBD2. The CDR3 contains 13 residues. From germline, CDR1 is DFQATT and CDR2 SNEGSKA (reference sequence). With V trimmed by 6 bases and J by 4 bases, 6 bases remained unmatched. CDR3 in amino acids: CSAPSAGYNEQFF. The CDR3 bases are TGCAGTGCGCCCTCAGCGGGGTACAATGAGCAGTTCTTC.

At least ten counts were recorded for this clonotype. The chain combines TRBV28 with TRBJ1-1; 9 positions agree with TRBD1. The germline V gene encodes CDR1 MDHEN and CDR2 SYDVKM. The CDR3 loop spans 12 amino acids. Trimming cost V 5 bases and J 12 bases; bases outside gene matches: 7. In DNA, the CDR3 is TGTGCCAGCAGTGGACCCGGGACAGGGTCTTTCTTT. This codes for CASSGPGTGSFF.

This clonotype was seen only a few times. V and J are TRBV5-1 and TRBJ2-7; the D is unclear. Looked up from germline, CDR1 is SGHRS and CDR2 is YFSETQ. The CDR3 is made up of 15 amino acids. Trimming took off 1 base at V and 0 bases at J, with 11 bases between the two ends. The CDR3 DNA reads TGCGCCAGCAGCTTGTCTGGATGGAGCTCCTACGAGCAGTACGTC. As protein: CASSLSGWSSYEQYV.

This clonotype was detected a few times. This chain uses TRBV11-1 with TRBJ2-7; a weak D match, TRBD2 (6 bases). The CDR3 length is 13 residues. V lost 5 bases and J 5 bases, leaving 13 bases between the germline ends. Looked up from germline, CDR1 is SGHAT and CDR2 is FQDESV (reference sequence). This chain's CDR3 is CASSRAREDEQYF. Written as DNA, the CDR3 is TGTGCCAGCAGCCGAGCGAGGGAGGACGAGCAGTACTTC.

The J gene is TRBJ2-3, the V gene TRBV5-5; 8 nucleotides align to TRBD2. Per germline, CDR1 SGHKS and CDR2 YYEKEE (reference sequence). J was trimmed by 3 bases and V by 5 bases; bases with no gene match: 11. CDR3 length: 16 residues. This CDR3 reads CASSIRAGARTDTQYF. CDR3 in DNA: TGTGCCAGCAGTATTAGAGCGGGGGCCAGGACAGATACGCAGTATTTT.

This clonotype appeared a few times. This chain joins TRBV2 and TRBJ2-3; TRBD1 matches 7 bases. This CDR3 has 14 amino acids. The trim removed 8 bases at V and 0 bases at J, leaving 5 bases unmatched. CDR1 and CDR2 from the germline V gene are SNHLY and FYNNEI. The CDR3 protein is CASQDRASTDTQYF. The DNA for the CDR3 is TGTGCCAGCCAAGACAGGGCTAGCACAGATACGCAGTATTTT.

The rearrangement uses TRBV7-2 and TRBJ1-2; the match to TRBD1 covers 7 bases. V lost 1 base and J lost 2; bases outside the gene matches: 4. The CDR3 has 15 amino acids. Germline CDR1 is SGHTA and CDR2 is FQGNSA. The CDR3 nucleotides are TGTGCCAGCAGCTTAGTAGGGACAGCGAACTATGGCTACACCTTC. It is translated as CASSLVGTANYGYTF.

J is TRBJ2-1 and V is TRBV6-5; 9 bases fit TRBD2. The CDR3 is 16 residues long. The V gene end was trimmed by 1 base and the J gene end by 6 bases; junction bases not matched to a gene: 7. The germline gives CDR1 MNHEY, CDR2 SVGAGI. In nucleotides, the CDR3 is TGTGCCAGCAGTTACTTAGCGGGGGTGTCTCTCAATGAGCAGTTCTTC. This translates into CASSYLAGVSLNEQFF.

V is TRBV11-2 and J is TRBJ2-5; D is perhaps TRBD2 (6 bases). CDR3 length equals 15 residues. Germline V lookup: CDR1 SGHAT, CDR2 FQNNGV. Trimming pared 0 bases from V and 9 bases from J, leaving 17 bases between. The CDR3 DNA follows: TGTGCCAGCAGCTTAGAGCAAACTAGCAGTAGGGCCCAGTACTTC. It encodes CASSLEQTSSRAQYF.

In this sample, this clonotype turned up once. Germline is not matched at one junction end, which may reflect a read error. The J gene is TRBJ1-1, the V gene TRBV11-1; no firm D call. CDR1 and CDR2 (germline): SGHAT, FQDESV (reference sequence). There are 14 residues in the CDR3. The CDR3 sequence is CANSSIDANTEAFF. As DNA, the CDR3 is TGTGCCAACAGCTCCATTGATGCGAACACTGAAGCTTTCTTT.